This T cell receptor (beta chain) was sequenced for a study of early T cells in non-severe SARS-CoV-2 infection (dated by TCRdb to 2020 to 2023). About the study as a whole: Because TCR sequencing was done on bulk RNA from unsorted whole blood, the alpha and beta chains could not be paired.

What the research found in general, with its limitations: VDJdb matching was skewed toward anti-spike CD8 responses and likely underestimated virus-specific expansions by missing private and CD4 specificities.

Set within a cohort of healthcare workers in London, UK, this nested case-control study involved weekly PCR testing of nasopharyngeal swabs along with blood sampling. Healthcare workers were recruited between 23 and 31 March 2020, during the week of the UK lockdown, and were followed weekly for up to about 15 weeks. Libraries were constructed by 5' RACE. Sequencing relied on a NextSeq 500. Unique molecular identifiers were attached to individual cDNA molecules in the TCR library protocol so that sequencing error and PCR bias could be corrected. Sequencing covered both TCR alpha and beta chains, and within each sample the abundances of alpha and beta sequences were tightly co-correlated. Turning to the authors' computational methods: V gene, J gene and CDR3 annotation of TCR sequences was performed with Decombinator V4. Expanded TCRs were defined as changing significantly between any two time points under a Poisson model with p below 0.0001. TCR abundances were normalised to the total number of TCRs sequenced per sample and expressed as counts per million. VDJdb, accessed 1 November 2021, was searched for CMV, EBV and SARS-CoV-2 annotated TCRs, excluding TCRs annotated for multiple antigens. Through fastp at Q25 and MiXCR, TCRdb rebuilt clones from the public reads, retaining in-frame beta chains. Identical CDR3 protein sequences are pooled into one entry, listed with their most common genes and DNA. TCRdb's processing, not the authors', yielded these V and J calls. Recorded for this sample are 100,000 to 120,000 distinct CDR3 sequences; roughly 12% of them occurred a single time. The ten largest make up 3.5% to 4% of the sample.

A note on this clonotype: Its antigen is still unknown. One base away there is no much larger clone; base qualities are not given.

The source is an adult who was a healthcare worker with PCR-confirmed SARS-CoV-2 infection or an uninfected control (not recorded which). The input for sequencing was whole blood, taken at baseline.

The nucleotide sequence is TGTGCCAGCAGCCCCAACTACTACTCTGGGGCCAACGTCCTGACTTTC. Translated, it reads CASSPNYYSGANVLTF. The rearranged chain carries TRBV5-4 and TRBJ2-6; no D segment can be confidently identified. The CDR3 covers 16 residues, taking in both the cysteine and the phenylalanine. Solely the CDR3 DNA is kept, with 48 bases framed from the first base. Deletion took 4 bases off V and 0 bases off J, with a span of 11 bases between the germline ends. CDR1 is given as SGHNT and CDR2 as YYREEE, both from the germline V gene (reference sequence).